This T cell receptor (beta chain) was identified in a study of shared clonotypes between healthy human individuals. General study findings and limits: Naive subsets usually exceeded memory subsets in estimated richness.

A single count supports this clone. As yet, its antigen is unknown. This table comes from immunoSEQ multiplex PCR, and its TCRdb copy is limited to in-frame clones, with some not included. This sample carries around 2,000,000 clones, roughly 95% of them seen once, and the ten largest clones take 0.13%. CD45RA+ naive and CD45RA-negative memory subsets were separated from CD4+ cells. The germline CDR1 and CDR2 sequences are ENHRY and SYGVKD. CDR3 length: 11 residues. Between the trimmed V and J ends, which lost 7 bases and 4 bases, there was a span of 7 bases. Sequenced material: naive CD4+ T cells sorted from blood. Indicated subset: CD45RA+ positively selected. The sequence derives from a man younger than 35 in good health. V usage is TRBV10-3 and J usage is TRBJ2-5; D is undetermined. The CDR3 nucleotides read TGTGCCATCAAATCTGGAGAGACCCAGTACTTC. Its translation: CAIKSGETQYF.